The sequence of this T cell receptor beta chain was determined in a study of T cell changes during pregnancy in multiple sclerosis. Sequenced by immunoSEQ multiplex PCR; TCRdb stores in-frame clones only, minus some. The table has 74,000 or so clones, around 90% seen once. Sample: CD4+ T cells from peripheral blood mononuclear cells, taken before pregnancy. The source is a female donor with multiple sclerosis, enrolled in a pregnancy study.

CDR3 in DNA: TGTGCCAGCAGTGAAATCCAAGGGGGTCAGCCCCAGCATTTT. Translating gives CASSEIQGGQPQHF. The chain has TRBV2 and TRBJ1-5, with D possibly being TRBD1 (6 bases). Trimming cost V 2 bases and J 6 bases, with 11 bases left between them. Germline CDR1 is SNHLY and CDR2 is FYNNEI. CDR3 size: 14 residues.